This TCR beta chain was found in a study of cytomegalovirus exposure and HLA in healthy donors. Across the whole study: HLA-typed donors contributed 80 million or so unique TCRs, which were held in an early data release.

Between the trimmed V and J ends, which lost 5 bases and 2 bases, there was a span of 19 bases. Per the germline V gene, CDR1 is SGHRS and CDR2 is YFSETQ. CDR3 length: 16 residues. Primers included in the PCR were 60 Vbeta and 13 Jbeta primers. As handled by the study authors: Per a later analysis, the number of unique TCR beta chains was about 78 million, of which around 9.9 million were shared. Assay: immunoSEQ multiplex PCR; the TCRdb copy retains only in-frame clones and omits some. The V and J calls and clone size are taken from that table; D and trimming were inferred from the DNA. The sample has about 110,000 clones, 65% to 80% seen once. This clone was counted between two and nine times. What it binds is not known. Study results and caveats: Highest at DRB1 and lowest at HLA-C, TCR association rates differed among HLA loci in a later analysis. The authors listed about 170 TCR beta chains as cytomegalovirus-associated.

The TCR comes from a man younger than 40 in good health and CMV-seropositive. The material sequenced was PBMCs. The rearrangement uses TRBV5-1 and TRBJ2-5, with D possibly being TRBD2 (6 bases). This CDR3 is CASRNIYSGAQETQYF. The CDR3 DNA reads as TGCGCCAGCAGAAATATTTATAGCGGAGCTCAAGAGACCCAGTACTTC.